These 9 T cell receptor beta chains share one sample of origin, sequenced in a study of blood T cell repertoires in COVID-19 (TCRdb year 2020). Libraries were prepared through the immunoSEQ multiplex PCR assay. TCRdb mirrors the immuneACCESS table, restricted to in-frame sequences. Some clones are absent from its copies; in checked studies, under half trace to an unresolved V gene, and the reason for the others is unknown. The sample profile shows around 29,000 clones; around nine tenths of them were found once. The ten largest clones take up roughly an eighth of the sample. The specimen was peripheral blood. Receptors were obtained from a human donor with active COVID-19. The donor label of this sample is uncertain.

This clone has only one observation. The chain uses TRBV7-8 and TRBJ1-1; 7 positions match TRBD1. CDR1 and CDR2 (germline): SGHVS, FQNEAQ. CDR3 length: 14 residues. V lost 4 bases and J lost 0; bases outside the gene matches: 2. The CDR3 loop reads CASSSGQMNTEAFF. For the CDR3, the DNA is TGTGCCAGCAGCTCGGGACAGATGAACACTGAAGCTTTCTTT.

The chain recombines TRBV6-1 with TRBJ1-1; D remains ambiguous. This CDR3 has 14 residues. Germline V gives CDR1 MNHNS, CDR2 SASEGT. The V end was cut by 1 base, the J end by 0 bases, with 6 bases between. CDR3 bases: TGTGCCAGCAGTGAAGGTCGGTTGAACACTGAAGCTTTCTTT. It translates to CASSEGRLNTEAFF.

CDR3 amino acids: CASSLEVSGGDPYEQYF. CDR3 nucleotide sequence: TGCGCCAGCAGCTTGGAGGTGTCAGGGGGCGATCCCTACGAGCAGTACTTC. The chain links TRBV5-1 to TRBJ2-7; 8 bases agree with TRBD1. The V and J ends lost 0 bases and 2 bases, in that order; junction bases with no gene match: 10. This CDR3 has 17 residues. Germline V gene lookup returns CDR1 SGHRS and CDR2 YFSETQ.

V is TRBV11-2 and J is TRBJ2-1; 8 bases match TRBD1. The length of the CDR3 is 16 residues. Trimming removed 5 bases from V and 8 bases from J; junction bases left unmatched: 14. The V gene's germline CDR1 is SGHAT and CDR2 FQNNGV. The CDR3 sequence: CASSPYREAGGYEQFF. The CDR3 DNA sequence: TGTGCCAGCAGCCCCTATCGAGAGGCAGGGGGCTATGAGCAGTTCTTC.

This chain connects TRBV7-2 to TRBJ2-7; no definite D call. There are 14 residues in the CDR3. Deletions cut 1 base from V and 2 bases from J, with 9 bases between. Germline-derived CDR1 and CDR2 are SGHTA and FQGNSA. The DNA for the CDR3 is TGTGCCAGCAGCTTAGGTCCGGGTCCCTACGAGCAGTACTTC. This encodes CASSLGPGPYEQYF.

This clone was recorded only once. The CDR3 reads CASSHKDRAFNSPLHF. CDR3 coding DNA: TGTGCCAGCAGCCATAAAGACAGGGCGTTTAATTCACCCCTCCACTTT. The V gene is TRBV14, the J gene TRBJ1-6; 7 positions agree with TRBD1. V lost 3 bases, J lost 6 bases, and 8 bases stayed unmatched. Germline CDR1 reads SGHDN; CDR2 reads FVKESK. The CDR3 is 16 residues long.

This chain joins TRBV6-5 and TRBJ1-1; TRBD1 matches 7 bases. This CDR3 contains 13 residues. Germline CDR1 and CDR2: MNHEY and SVGAGI. V gave up 5 bases and J gave up 3 bases; unmatched junction bases: 3. CDR3 DNA sequence: TGTGCCAGCAGTAACAGGGGCGACACTGAAGCTTTCTTT. It codes for CASSNRGDTEAFF.

The V and J genes are TRBV5-1 and TRBJ1-4; the match to TRBD1 covers 9 bases. Germline lookup yields CDR1 SGHRS and CDR2 YFSETQ. The length of the CDR3 is 18 residues. V gave up 5 bases and J gave up 8 bases; unmatched junction bases: 19. Here the CDR3 reads CASRLGGATGTGKEKLFF. For the CDR3, the DNA is TGCGCCAGCAGGCTTGGGGGTGCCACCGGGACAGGGAAGGAAAAACTGTTTTTT.

The CDR3, as DNA: TGTGCCAGCAGTAATTTTAACCCGGGGGGCCGAGGCTACACCTTC. Its protein product is CASSNFNPGGRGYTF. The rearrangement joins TRBV7-8 to TRBJ1-2, with D tentatively TRBD1 (6 bases). Germline CDR1 reads SGHVS; CDR2 reads FQNEAQ. Between the trimmed V and J ends, which lost 6 bases and 8 bases, there was a span of 22 bases. This CDR3 region has 15 residues.